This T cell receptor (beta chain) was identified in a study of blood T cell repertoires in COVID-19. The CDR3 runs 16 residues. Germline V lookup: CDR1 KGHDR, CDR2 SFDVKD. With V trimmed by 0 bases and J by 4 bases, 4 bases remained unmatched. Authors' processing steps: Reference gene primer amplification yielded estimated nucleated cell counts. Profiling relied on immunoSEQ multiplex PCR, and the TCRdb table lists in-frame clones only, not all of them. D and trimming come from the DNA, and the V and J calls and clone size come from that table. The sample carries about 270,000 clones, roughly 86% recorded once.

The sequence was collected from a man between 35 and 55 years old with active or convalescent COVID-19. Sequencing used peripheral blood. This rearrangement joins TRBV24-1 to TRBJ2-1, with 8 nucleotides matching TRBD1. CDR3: CATSDLQGARYNEQFF. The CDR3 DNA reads TGTGCCACCAGTGATTTGCAGGGGGCGCGGTACAATGAGCAGTTCTTC.